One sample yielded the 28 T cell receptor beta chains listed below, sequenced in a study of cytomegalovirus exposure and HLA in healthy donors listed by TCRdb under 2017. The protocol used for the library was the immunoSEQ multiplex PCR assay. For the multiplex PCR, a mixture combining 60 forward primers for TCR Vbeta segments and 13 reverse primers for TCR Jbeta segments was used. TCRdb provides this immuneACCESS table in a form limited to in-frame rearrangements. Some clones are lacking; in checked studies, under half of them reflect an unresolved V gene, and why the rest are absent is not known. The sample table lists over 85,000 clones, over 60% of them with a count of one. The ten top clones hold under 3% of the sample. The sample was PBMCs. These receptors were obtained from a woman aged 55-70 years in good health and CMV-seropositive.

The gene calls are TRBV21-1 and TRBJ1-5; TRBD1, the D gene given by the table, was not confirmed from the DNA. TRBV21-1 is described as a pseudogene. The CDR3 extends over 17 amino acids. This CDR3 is CASSKGWQAHSNQPQHF. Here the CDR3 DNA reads TGTGCCAGCAGCAAAGGGTGGCAGGCACATAGCAATCAGCCCCAGCATTTT.

The CDR3 nucleotides are TGTGCCACCAGCAGAGATAGTTACAATGAGCAGTTCTTC. Translated, it gives CATSRDSYNEQFF. The V and J genes are TRBV15 and TRBJ2-1; D unclear. The CDR3 contains 13 residues. V lost 0 bases and J 4 bases, leaving 4 bases between the germline ends. The germline gives CDR1 LNHNV, CDR2 YYDKDF (reference sequence).

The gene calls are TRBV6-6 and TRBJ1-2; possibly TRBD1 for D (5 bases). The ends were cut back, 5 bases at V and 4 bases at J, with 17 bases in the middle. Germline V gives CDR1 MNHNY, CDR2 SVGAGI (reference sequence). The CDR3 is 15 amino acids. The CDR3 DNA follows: TGTGCCAGCAGTGCTACGGTTGGGGGGTCCTATGGCTACACCTTC. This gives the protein CASSATVGGSYGYTF.

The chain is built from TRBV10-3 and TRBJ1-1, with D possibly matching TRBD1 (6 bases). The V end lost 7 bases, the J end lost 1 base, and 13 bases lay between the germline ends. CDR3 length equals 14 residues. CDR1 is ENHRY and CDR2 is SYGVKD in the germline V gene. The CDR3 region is CAITKGEKNTEAFF. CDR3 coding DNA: TGTGCCATCACGAAGGGGGAGAAGAACACTGAAGCTTTCTTT.

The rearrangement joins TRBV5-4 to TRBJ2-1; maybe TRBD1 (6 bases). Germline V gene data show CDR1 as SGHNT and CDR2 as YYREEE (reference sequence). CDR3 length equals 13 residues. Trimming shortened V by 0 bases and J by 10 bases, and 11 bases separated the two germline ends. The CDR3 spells CASSLGQEREQFF. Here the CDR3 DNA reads TGTGCCAGCAGCTTGGGACAGGAGAGGGAGCAGTTCTTC.

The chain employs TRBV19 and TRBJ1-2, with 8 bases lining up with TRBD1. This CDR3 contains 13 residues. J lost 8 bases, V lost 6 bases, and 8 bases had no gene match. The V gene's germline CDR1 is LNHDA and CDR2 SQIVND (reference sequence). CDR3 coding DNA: TGTGCCAGTAGCCTACAGGGGGTCGAGGGCTACACCTTC. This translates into CASSLQGVEGYTF.

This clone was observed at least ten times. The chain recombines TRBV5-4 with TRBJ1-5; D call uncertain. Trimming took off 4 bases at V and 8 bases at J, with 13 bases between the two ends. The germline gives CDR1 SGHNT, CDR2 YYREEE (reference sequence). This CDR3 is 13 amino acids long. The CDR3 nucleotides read TGTGCCAGCAGCCCCGGACCCGGGGAGCCCCAGCATTTT. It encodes CASSPGPGEPQHF.

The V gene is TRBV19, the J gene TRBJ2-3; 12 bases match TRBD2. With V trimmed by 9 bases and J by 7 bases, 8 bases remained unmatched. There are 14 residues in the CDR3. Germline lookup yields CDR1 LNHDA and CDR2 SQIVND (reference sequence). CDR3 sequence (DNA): TGTGCCAGCACCCCACTAGCGGGAGGATATACGCAGTATTTT. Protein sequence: CASTPLAGGYTQYF.

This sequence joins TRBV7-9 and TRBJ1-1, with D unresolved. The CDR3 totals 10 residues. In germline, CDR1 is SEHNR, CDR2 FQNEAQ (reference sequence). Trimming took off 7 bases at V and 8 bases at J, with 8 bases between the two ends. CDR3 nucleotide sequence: TGTGCCAGCAACATGATCGAAGCTTTCTTT. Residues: CASNMIEAFF.

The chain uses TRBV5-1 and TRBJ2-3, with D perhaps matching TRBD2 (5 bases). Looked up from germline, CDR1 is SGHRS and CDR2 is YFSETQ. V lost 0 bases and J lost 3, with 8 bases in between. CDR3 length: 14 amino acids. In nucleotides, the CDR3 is TGCGCCAGCAGCTTGGTCGGACTTACAGATACGCAGTATTTT. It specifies CASSLVGLTDTQYF.

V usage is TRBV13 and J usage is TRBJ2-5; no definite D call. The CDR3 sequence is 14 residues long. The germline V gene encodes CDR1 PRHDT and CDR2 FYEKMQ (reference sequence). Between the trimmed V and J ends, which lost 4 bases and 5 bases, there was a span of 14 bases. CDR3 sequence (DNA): TGTGCCAGCAGCTGGTTGAGACAACGGGAGACCCAGTACTTC. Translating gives CASSWLRQRETQYF.

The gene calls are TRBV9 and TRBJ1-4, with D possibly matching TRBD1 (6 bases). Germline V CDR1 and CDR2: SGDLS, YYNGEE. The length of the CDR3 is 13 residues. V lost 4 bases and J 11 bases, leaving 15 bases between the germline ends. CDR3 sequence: CASSQEGQGKLFF. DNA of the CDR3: TGTGCCAGCAGCCAAGAGGGTCAGGGGAAACTGTTTTTT.

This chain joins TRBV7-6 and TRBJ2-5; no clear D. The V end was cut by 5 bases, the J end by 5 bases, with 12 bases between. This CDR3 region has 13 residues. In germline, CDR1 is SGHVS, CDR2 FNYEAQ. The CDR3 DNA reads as TGTGCCAGCAGCACCCAAGCTGCGGAGACCCAGTACTTC. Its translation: CASSTQAAETQYF.

The CDR3 sequence: CASSLNYWTGRIMNTEAFF. The CDR3 DNA reads as TGTGCCAGCAGTTTAAACTACTGGACAGGTAGAATCATGAACACTGAAGCTTTCTTT. This chain joins TRBV27 and TRBJ1-1; 7 nucleotides agree with TRBD1. V shed 2 bases and J 0 bases; nucleotides not matched to a gene: 15. Germline V gene data show CDR1 as MNHEY and CDR2 as SMNVEV (reference sequence). CDR3 length: 19 amino acids.

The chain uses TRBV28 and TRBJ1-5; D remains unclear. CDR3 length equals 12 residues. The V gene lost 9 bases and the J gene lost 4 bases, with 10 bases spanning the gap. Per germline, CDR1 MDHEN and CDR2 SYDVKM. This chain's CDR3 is CASREENQPQHF. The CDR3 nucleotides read TGTGCCAGTAGGGAGGAAAATCAGCCCCAGCATTTT.

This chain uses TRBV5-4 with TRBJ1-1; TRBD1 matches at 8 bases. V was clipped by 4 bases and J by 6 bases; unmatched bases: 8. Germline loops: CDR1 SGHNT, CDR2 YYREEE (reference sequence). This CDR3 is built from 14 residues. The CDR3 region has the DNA TGTGCCAGCAGCCAACCTACAGGGGGATCTGAAGCTTTCTTT. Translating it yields CASSQPTGGSEAFF.

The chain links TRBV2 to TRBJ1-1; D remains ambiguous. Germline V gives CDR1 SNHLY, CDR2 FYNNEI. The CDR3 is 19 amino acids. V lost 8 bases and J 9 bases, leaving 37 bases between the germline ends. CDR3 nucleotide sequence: TGTGCCAGCGAGGGTCCCGGAGAAACCCAGCCCACCTCCGATGCTAAAGCTTTCTTT. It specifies CASEGPGETQPTSDAKAFF. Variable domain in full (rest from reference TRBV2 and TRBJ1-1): EPEVTQTPSHQVTQMGQEVILRCVPISNHLYFYWYRQILGQKVEFLVSFYNNEISEKSEIFDDQFSVERPDGSNFTLKIRSTKLEDSAMYFCASEGPGETQPTSDAKAFFGQGTRLTVV.

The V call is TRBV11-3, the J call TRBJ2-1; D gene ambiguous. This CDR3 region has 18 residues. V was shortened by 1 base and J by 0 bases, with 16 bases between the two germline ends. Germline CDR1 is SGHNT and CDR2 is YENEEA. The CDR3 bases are TGTGCCAGCAGCTTAGGGAGTACGGCCATAAGCTCCTACAATGAGCAGTTCTTC. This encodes CASSLGSTAISSYNEQFF. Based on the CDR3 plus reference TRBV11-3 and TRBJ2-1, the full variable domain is EAGVVQSPRYKIIEKKQPVAFWCNPISGHNTLYWYLQNLGQGPELLIRYENEEAVDDSQLPKDRFSAERLKGVDSTLKIQPAELGDSAVYLCASSLGSTAISSYNEQFFGPGTRLTVL.

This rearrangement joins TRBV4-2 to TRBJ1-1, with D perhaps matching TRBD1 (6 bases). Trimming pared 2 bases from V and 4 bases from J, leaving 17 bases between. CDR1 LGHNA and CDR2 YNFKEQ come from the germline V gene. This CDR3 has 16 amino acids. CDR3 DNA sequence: TGTGCCAGCAGCCAACGCCCCCCCGAACAGGGCACTGAAGCTTTCTTT. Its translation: CASSQRPPEQGTEAFF.

The CDR3 loop is CASSFNPGQGNQPQHF. The CDR3 region has the DNA TGTGCCAGCAGCTTTAATCCGGGACAGGGGAATCAGCCCCAGCATTTT. This rearrangement joins TRBV5-4 to TRBJ1-5; TRBD1 aligns across 10 bases. The germline V gene has CDR1 SGHNT and CDR2 YYREEE (reference sequence). The CDR3 covers 16 residues. V was pared by 2 bases and J by 4 bases, with 6 bases of the junction left unmatched.

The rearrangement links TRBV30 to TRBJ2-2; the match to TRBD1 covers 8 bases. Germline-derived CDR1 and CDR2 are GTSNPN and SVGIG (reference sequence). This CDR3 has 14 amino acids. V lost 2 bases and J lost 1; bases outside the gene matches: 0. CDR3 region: CAWSTGGNTGELFF. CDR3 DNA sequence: TGTGCCTGGAGTACAGGGGGGAACACCGGGGAGCTGTTTTTT. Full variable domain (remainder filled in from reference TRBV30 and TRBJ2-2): SQTIHQWPATLVQPVGSPLSLECTVEGTSNPNLYWYRQAAGRGLQLLFYSVGIGQISSEVPQNLSASRPQDRQFILSSKKLLLSDSGFYLCAWSTGGNTGELFFGEGSRLTVL.

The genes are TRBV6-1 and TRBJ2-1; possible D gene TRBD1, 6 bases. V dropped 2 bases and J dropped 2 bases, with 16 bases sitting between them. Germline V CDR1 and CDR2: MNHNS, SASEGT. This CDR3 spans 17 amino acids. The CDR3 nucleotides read TGTGCCAGCAGTGAAATCTGGGGGCGATCGCCCTACAATGAGCAGTTCTTC. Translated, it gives CASSEIWGRSPYNEQFF.

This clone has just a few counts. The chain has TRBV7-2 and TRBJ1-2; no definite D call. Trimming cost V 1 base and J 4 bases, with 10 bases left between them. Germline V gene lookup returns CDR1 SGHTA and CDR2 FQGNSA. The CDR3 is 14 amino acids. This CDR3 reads CASSLEYSFYGYTF. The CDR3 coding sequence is TGTGCCAGCAGCTTAGAATACAGCTTCTATGGCTACACCTTC.

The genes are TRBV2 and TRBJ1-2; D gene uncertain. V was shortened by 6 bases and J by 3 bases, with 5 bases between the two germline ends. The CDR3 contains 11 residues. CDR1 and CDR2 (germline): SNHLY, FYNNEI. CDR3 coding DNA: TGTGCCAGCAGCCCGGACTATGGCTACACCTTC. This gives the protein CASSPDYGYTF.

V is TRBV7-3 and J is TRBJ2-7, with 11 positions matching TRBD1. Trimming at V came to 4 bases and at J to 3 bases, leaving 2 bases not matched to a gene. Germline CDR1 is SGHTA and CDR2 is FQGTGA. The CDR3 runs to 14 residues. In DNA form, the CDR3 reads TGTGCCAGCAGCTCCGGGACAGGGGGCTACGAGCAGTACTTC. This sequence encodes CASSSGTGGYEQYF.

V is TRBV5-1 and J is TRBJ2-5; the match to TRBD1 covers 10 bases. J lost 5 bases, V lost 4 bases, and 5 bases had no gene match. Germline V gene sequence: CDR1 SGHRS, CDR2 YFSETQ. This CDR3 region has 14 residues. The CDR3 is CASSIGDRGETQYF. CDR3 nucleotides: TGCGCCAGCAGCATCGGGGACAGGGGTGAGACCCAGTACTTC.

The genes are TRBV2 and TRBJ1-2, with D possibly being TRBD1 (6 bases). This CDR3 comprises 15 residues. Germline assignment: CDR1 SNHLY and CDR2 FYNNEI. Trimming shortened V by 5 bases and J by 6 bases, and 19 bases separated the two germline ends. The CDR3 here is CASSRRQAGYDGYTF. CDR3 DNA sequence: TGTGCCAGCAGTCGCCGACAGGCCGGTTACGATGGCTACACCTTC.

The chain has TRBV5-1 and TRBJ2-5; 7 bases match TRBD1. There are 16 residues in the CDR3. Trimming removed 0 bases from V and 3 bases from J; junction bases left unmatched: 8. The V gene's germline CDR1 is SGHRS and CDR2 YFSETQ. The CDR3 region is CASSLEGANDKETQYF. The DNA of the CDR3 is TGCGCCAGCAGCTTGGAGGGGGCGAACGATAAAGAGACCCAGTACTTC.